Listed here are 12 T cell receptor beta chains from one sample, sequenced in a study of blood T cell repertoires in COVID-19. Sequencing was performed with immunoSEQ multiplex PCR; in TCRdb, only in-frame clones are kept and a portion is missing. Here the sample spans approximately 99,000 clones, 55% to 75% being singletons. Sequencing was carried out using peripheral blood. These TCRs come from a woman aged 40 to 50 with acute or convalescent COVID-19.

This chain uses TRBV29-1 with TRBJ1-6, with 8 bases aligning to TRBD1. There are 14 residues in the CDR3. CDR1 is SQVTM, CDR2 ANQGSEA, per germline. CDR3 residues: CALRTGQYNSPLHF. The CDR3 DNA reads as TGCGCGCTGAGGACAGGGCAGTATAATTCACCCCTCCACTTT. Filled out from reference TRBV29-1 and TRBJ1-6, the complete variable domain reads SAVISQKPSRDICQRGTSLTIQCQVDSQVTMMFWYRQQPGQSLTLIATANQGSEATYESGFVIDKFPISRPNLTFSTLTVSNMSPEDSSIYLCALRTGQYNSPLHFGNGTRLTVT.

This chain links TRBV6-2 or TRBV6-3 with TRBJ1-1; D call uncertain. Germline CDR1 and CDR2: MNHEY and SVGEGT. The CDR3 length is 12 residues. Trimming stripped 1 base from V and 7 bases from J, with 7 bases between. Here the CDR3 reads CASSYLRREAFF. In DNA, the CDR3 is TGTGCCAGCAGTTACTTGCGTCGTGAAGCTTTCTTT.

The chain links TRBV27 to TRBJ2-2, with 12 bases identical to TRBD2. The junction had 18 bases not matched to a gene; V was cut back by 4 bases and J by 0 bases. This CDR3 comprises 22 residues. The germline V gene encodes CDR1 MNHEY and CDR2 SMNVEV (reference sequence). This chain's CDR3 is CASSSTLAGGLNSQTNTGELFF. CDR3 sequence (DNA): TGTGCCAGCAGTTCAACACTAGCGGGGGGACTAAACTCTCAGACGAACACCGGGGAGCTGTTTTTT.

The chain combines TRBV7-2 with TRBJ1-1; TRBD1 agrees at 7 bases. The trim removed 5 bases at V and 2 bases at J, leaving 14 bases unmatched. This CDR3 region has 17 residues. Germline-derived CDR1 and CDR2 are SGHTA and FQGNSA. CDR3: CASSIQLTGSYNTEAFF. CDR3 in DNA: TGTGCCAGCAGCATACAATTGACAGGGTCATACAACACTGAAGCTTTCTTT.

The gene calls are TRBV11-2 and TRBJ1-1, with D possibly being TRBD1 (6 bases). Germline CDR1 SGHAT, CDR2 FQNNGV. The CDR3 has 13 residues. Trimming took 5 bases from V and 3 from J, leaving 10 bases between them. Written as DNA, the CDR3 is TGTGCCAGCAGCCCGTCAGGGGACACTGAAGCTTTCTTT. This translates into CASSPSGDTEAFF.

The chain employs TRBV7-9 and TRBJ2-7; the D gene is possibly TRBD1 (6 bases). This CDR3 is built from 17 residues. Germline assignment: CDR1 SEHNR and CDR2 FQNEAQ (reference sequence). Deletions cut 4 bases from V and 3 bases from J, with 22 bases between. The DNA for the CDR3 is TGTGCCAGCAGCTCCATCGCCGGCGGGCAGGGGATCTACGAGCAGTACTTC. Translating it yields CASSSIAGGQGIYEQYF.

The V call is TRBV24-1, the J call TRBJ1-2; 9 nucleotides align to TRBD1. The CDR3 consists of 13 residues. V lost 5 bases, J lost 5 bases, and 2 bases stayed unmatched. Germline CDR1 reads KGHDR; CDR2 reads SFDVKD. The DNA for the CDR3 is TGTGCCACCAGTGCCGACAGGGGGTATGGCTACACCTTC. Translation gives CATSADRGYGYTF.

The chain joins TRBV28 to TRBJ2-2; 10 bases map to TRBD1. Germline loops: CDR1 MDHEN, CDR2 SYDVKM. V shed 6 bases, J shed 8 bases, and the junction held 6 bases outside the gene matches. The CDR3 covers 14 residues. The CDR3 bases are TGTGCCAGCAGAAGGACAGGGGGTTCGGGGGAGCTGTTTTTT. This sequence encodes CASRRTGGSGELFF.

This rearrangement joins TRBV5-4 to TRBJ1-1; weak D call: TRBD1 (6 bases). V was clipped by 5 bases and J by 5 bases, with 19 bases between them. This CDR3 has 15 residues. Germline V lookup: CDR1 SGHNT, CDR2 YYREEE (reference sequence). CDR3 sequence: CASRSSGGQVTEAFF. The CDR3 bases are TGTGCCAGCAGGTCGTCCGGGGGGCAGGTGACTGAAGCTTTCTTT.

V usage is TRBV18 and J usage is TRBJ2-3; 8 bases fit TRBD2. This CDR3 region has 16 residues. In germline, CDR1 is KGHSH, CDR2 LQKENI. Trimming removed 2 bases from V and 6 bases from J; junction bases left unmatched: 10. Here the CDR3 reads CASSPRSGGPGDTQYF. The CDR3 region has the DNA TGTGCCAGCTCACCAAGGTCGGGGGGGCCAGGGGATACGCAGTATTTT.

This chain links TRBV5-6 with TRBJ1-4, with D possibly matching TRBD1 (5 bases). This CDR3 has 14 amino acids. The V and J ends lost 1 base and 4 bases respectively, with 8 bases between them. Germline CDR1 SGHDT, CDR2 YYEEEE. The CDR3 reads CASSLRGINEKLFF. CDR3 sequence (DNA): TGTGCCAGCAGCTTGAGGGGAATTAATGAAAAACTGTTTTTT.

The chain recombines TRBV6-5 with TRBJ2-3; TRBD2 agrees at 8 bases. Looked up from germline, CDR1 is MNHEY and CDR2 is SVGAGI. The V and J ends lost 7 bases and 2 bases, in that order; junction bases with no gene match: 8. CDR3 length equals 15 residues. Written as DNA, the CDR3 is TGTGCCAGCACCCCGCGGGGGGCCTTCACAGATACGCAGTATTTT. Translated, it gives CASTPRGAFTDTQYF.